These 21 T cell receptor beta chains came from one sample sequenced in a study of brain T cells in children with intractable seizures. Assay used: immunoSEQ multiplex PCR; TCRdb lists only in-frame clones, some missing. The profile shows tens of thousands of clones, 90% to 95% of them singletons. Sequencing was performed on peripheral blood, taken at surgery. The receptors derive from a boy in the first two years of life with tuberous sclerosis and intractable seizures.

The CDR3 sequence is CASSLGLGWITEAFF. DNA for the CDR3: TGTGCCAGCAGCTTAGGGTTAGGGTGGATCACTGAAGCTTTCTTT. The J gene is TRBJ1-1, the V gene TRBV7-8; D ambiguous. This CDR3 is 15 amino acids long. Trimming removed 1 base at V and 4 bases at J, with 13 bases between. The V gene's germline CDR1 is SGHVS and CDR2 FQNEAQ. The full variable domain, in which reference TRBV7-8 and TRBJ1-1 provide the parts outside the CDR3, is GAGVSQSPRYKVAKRGQDVALRCDPISGHVSLFWYQQALGQGPEFLTYFQNEAQLDKSGLPSDRFFAERPEGSVSTLKIQRTQQEDSAVYLCASSLGLGWITEAFFGQGTRLTVV.

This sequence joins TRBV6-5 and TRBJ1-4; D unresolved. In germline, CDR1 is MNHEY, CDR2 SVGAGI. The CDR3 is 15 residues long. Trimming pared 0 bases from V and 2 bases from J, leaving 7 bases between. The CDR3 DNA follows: TGTGCCAGCAGTTACTCATCCGCCACTAATGAAAAACTGTTTTTT. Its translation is CASSYSSATNEKLFF.

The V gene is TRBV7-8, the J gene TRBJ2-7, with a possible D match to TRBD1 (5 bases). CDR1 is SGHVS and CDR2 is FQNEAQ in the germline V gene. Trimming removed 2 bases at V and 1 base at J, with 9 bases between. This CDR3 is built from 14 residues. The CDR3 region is CASSLSRQSYEQYF. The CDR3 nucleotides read TGTGCCAGCAGCTTATCCCGACAGTCCTACGAGCAGTACTTC.

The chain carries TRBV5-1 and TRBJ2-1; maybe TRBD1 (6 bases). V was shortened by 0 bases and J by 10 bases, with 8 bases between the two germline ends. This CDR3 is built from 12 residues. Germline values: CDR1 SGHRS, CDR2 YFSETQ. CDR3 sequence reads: CASSLEGTEQFF. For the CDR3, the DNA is TGCGCCAGCAGCTTGGAGGGGACAGAGCAGTTCTTC.

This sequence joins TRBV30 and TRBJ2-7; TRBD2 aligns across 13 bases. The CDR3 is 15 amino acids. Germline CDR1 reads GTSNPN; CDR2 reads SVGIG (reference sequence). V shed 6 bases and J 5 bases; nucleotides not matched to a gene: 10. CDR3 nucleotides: TGTGCCTGTACTAGCGGGGGGGCCACGAGAGACGAGCAGTACTTC. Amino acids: CACTSGGATRDEQYF.

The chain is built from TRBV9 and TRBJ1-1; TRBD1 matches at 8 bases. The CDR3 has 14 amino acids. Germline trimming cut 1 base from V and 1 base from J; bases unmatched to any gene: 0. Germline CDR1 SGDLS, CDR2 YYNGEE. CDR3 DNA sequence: TGTGCCAGCAGCGTACAGGGGGCGAACACTGAAGCTTTCTTT. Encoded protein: CASSVQGANTEAFF.

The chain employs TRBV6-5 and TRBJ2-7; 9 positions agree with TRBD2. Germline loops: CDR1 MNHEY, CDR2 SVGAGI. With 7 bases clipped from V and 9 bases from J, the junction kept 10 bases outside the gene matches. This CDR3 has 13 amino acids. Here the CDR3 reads CASMRGGNRGQYF. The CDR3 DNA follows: TGTGCCAGCATGCGGGGGGGAAATAGGGGGCAGTACTTC.

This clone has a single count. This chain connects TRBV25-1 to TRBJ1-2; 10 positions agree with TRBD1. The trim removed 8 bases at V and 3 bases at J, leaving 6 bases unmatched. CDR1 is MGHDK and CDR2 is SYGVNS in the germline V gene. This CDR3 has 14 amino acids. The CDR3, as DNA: TGTGCCAGCGAGGGACAGGGGAACTACTATGGCTACACCTTC. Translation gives CASEGQGNYYGYTF.

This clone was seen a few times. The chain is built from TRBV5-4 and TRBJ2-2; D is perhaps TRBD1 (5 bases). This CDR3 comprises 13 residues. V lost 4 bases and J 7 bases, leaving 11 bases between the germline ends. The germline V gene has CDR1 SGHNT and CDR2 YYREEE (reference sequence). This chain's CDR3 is CASSIEGVGELFF. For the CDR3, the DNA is TGTGCCAGCAGCATCGAAGGGGTCGGGGAGCTGTTTTTT.

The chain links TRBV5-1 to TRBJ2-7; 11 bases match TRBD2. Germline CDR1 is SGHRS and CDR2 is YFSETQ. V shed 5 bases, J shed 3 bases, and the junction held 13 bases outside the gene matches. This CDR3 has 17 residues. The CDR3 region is CASSGWSSGGAYYEQYF. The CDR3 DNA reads TGCGCCAGCAGTGGTTGGAGTAGCGGGGGGGCCTACTACGAGCAGTACTTC.

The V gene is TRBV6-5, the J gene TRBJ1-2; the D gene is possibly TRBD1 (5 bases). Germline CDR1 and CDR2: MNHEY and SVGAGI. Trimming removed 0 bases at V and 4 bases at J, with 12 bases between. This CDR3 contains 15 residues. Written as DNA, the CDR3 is TGTGCCAGCAGTTACTCAGTCTCAGGGTCCTATGGCTACACCTTC. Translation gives CASSYSVSGSYGYTF.

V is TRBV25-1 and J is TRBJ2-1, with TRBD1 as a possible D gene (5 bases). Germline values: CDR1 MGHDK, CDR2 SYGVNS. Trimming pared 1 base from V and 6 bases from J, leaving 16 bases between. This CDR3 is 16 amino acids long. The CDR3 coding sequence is TGTGCCAGCAGTGAATTATGGCAGGGCCAAGTCAATGAGCAGTTCTTC. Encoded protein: CASSELWQGQVNEQFF.

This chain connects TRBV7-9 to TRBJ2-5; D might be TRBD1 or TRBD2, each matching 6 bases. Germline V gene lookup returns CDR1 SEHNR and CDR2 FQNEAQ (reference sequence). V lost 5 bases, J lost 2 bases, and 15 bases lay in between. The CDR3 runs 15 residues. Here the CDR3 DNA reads TGTGCCAGCAGCCGAGGGGGGCCCAGACAAGAGACCCAGTACTTC. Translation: CASSRGGPRQETQYF. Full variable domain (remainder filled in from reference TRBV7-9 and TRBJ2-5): DTGVSQNPRHKITKRGQNVTFRCDPISEHNRLYWYRQTLGQGPEFLTYFQNEAQLEKSRLLSDRFSAERPKGSFSTLEIQRTEQGDSAMYLCASSRGGPRQETQYFGPGTRLLVL.

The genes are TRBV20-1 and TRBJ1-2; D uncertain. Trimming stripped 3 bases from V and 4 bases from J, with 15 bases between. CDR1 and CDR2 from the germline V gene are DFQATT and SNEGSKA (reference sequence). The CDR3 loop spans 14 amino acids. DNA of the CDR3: TGCAGTGCTAGTGAGTCGGCGAGCAGCTATGGCTACACCTTC. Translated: CSASESASSYGYTF.

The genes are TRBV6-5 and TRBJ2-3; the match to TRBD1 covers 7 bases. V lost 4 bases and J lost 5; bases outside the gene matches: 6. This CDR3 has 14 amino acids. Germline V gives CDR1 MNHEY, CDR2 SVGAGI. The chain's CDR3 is CASSSTGYGDTQYF. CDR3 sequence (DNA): TGTGCCAGCAGTTCGACAGGGTATGGAGATACGCAGTATTTT.

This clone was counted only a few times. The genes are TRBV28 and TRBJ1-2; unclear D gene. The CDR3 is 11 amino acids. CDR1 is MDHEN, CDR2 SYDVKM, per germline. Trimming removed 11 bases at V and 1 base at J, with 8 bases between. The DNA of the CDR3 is TGTGCCGCCAGTTATAACTATGGCTACACCTTC. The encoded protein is CAASYNYGYTF.

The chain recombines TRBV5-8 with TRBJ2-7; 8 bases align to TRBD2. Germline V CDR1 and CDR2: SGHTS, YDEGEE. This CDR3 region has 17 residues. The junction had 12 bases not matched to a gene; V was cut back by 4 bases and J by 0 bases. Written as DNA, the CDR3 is TGTGCCAGCAGCCCTAGTGCGCTAGCGGGTATCTCCTACGAGCAGTACTTC. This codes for CASSPSALAGISYEQYF.

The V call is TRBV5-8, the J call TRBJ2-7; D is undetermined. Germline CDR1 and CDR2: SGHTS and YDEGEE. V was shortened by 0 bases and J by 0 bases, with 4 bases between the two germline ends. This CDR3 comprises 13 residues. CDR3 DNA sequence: TGTGCCAGCAGCTTGGGGTTCTCCTACGAGCAGTACTTC. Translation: CASSLGFSYEQYF. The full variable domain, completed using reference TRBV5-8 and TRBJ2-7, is EAGVTQSPTHLIKTRGQQATLRCSPISGHTSVYWYQQALGLGLQFLLWYDEGEERNRGNFPPRFSGRQFPNYSSELNVNALELEDSALYLCASSLGFSYEQYFGPGTRLTVT.

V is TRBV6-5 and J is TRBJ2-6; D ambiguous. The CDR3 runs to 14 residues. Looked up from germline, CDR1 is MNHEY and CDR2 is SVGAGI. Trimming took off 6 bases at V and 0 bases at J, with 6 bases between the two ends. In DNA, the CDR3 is TGTGCCAGCAGGACCCTCTCTGGGGCCAACGTCCTGACTTTC. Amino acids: CASRTLSGANVLTF.

CDR3 protein: CAWSQQQATIYF. CDR3 bases: TGTGCCTGGAGTCAACAGCAGGCTACCATATATTTT. The genes are TRBV30 and TRBJ1-3; D is unresolved. This CDR3 has 12 amino acids. Germline V gives CDR1 GTSNPN, CDR2 SVGIG (reference sequence). V shed 2 bases and J shed 10 bases, with 12 bases lying between them.

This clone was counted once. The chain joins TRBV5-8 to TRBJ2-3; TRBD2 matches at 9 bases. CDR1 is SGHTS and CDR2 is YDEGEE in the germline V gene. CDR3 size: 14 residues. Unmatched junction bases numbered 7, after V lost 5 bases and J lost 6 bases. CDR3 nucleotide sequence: TGTGCCAGCAGTAGGCGGGAGGGGACGGATACGCAGTATTTT. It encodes CASSRREGTDTQYF.